The 19 T cell receptor beta chains in this list originate from one sample, sequenced in a study of CD8 T cells in ankylosing spondylitis. TCRdb re-called the 5' RACE reads with MiXCR, one entry per CDR3 protein. Of roughly 400,000 distinct CDR3 sequences listed, about a fifth are singletons. Points from the study as a whole: It appeared that ankylosing spondylitis blood was characterized by a TCR beta motif of about 8 highly homologous variants.

These receptors' antigens are unknown. The sample consisted of blood, either unsorted or a sorted T cell fraction (not recorded which). The receptors stem from a male donor with ankylosing spondylitis.

This clonotype was observed a few times. J is TRBJ2-5 and V is TRBV28, with D uncertain. The germline CDR1 and CDR2 sequences are MDHEN and SYDVKM. There are 13 residues in the CDR3. The V end lost 6 bases, the J end lost 2 bases, and 10 bases lay between the germline ends. DNA of the CDR3: TGTGCCAGCAGGAGGCTCCCTCAAGAGACCCAGTACTTC. This sequence encodes CASRRLPQETQYF.

This clonotype was picked up a small number of times. The chain carries TRBV3-1 and TRBJ1-1, with D maybe TRBD1 (5 bases). V lost 6 bases, J lost 10 bases, and 12 bases lay in between. Germline V CDR1 and CDR2: LGHDT, YNNKEL (reference sequence). The CDR3 is made up of 11 amino acids. The CDR3 sequence is CASSSGGSAFF. CDR3 nucleotides: TGTGCCAGCAGTTCCGGGGGTTCAGCTTTCTTT. Drawing the rest from reference TRBV3-1 and TRBJ1-1, the complete variable domain is DTAVSQTPKYLVTQMGNDKSIKCEQNLGHDTMYWYKQDSKKFLKIMFSYNNKELIINETVPNRFSPKSPDKAHLNLHINSLELGDSAVYFCASSSGGSAFFGQGTRLTVV.

This clonotype occurred many times. CDR3 residues: CASSNLTSGTYGSFF. The CDR3 region has the DNA TGTGCCAGCAGCAATCTGACTAGCGGGACATATGGGTCTTTCTTC. The chain uses TRBV21-1 and TRBJ2-1; the tabulated D call, TRBD2, remains unverified against the DNA. TRBV21-1 is annotated as a pseudogene. The CDR3 consists of 15 residues.

This clonotype showed up just a few times. CDR3 coding DNA: TGTGCCAGCAGTGAACTAGGTGGGGGAAGCTCCTACAATGAGCAGTTCTTC. Translated: CASSELGGGSSYNEQFF. V gene TRBV6-1 combines with J gene TRBJ2-1; D may correspond to TRBD1 or TRBD2 (5 bases each). V was cut by 2 bases and J by 0 bases, with 14 bases left in between. The germline gives CDR1 MNHNS, CDR2 SASEGT. The CDR3 is 17 amino acids.

This chain joins TRBV18 and TRBJ2-1; D remains ambiguous. V lost 0 bases to trimming and J lost 5 bases, with 5 bases between them. Germline CDR1 and CDR2: KGHSH and LQKENI. The CDR3 is 13 residues long. CDR3 protein: CASSPPRHNEQFF. The CDR3 bases are TGTGCCAGCTCACCACCGAGGCACAATGAGCAGTTCTTC. Full variable domain (remainder filled in from reference TRBV18 and TRBJ2-1): NAGVMQNPRHLVRRRGQEARLRCSPMKGHSHVYWYRQLPEEGLKFMVYLQKENIIDESGMPKERFSAEFPKEGPSILRIQQVVRGDSAAYFCASSPPRHNEQFFGPGTRLTVL.

The chain carries TRBV7-2 and TRBJ2-3; D perhaps matches TRBD2 (6 bases). V lost 8 bases and J 1 base, leaving 16 bases between the germline ends. The CDR3 covers 15 residues. CDR1 and CDR2 (germline): SGHTA, FQGNSA. CDR3 nucleotides: TGTGCCAGCGGGAATCGGGAGTCGGGCACAGATACGCAGTATTTT. This translates into CASGNRESGTDTQYF. The whole variable domain, filled in from reference TRBV7-2 and TRBJ2-3, reads GAGVSQSPSNKVTEKGKDVELRCDPISGHTALYWYRQSLGQGLEFLIYFQGNSAPDKSGLPSDRFSAERTGGSVSTLTIQRTQQEDSAVYLCASGNRESGTDTQYFGPGTRLTVL.

This clonotype was observed a handful of times. In nucleotides, the CDR3 is TGTGCCAGCAGTGTCCCCGGGACAAAAATGTACGAGCAGTACTTC. Amino acid sequence: CASSVPGTKMYEQYF. The V gene is TRBV28, the J gene TRBJ2-7, with a tentative D call TRBD1 (6 bases). The CDR3 loop spans 15 amino acids. V was trimmed by 5 bases and J by 4 bases, leaving 18 bases between them. The germline gives CDR1 MDHEN, CDR2 SYDVKM.

This clonotype has a handful of counts. The chain recombines TRBV20-1 with TRBJ2-7; 8 nucleotides line up with TRBD2. The V and J ends lost 0 bases and 3 bases, in that order; junction bases with no gene match: 4. The CDR3 runs to 14 residues. The germline gives CDR1 DFQATT, CDR2 SNEGSKA (reference sequence). CDR3 nucleotide sequence: TGCAGTGCTAGAGATCCGGGGGGGTACTACGAGCAGTACTTC. Encoded protein: CSARDPGGYYEQYF.

V is TRBV29-1 and J is TRBJ1-5, with a weak D call TRBD1 (6 bases). Germline lookup yields CDR1 SQVTM and CDR2 ANQGSEA. The V gene lost 4 bases and the J gene lost 4 bases, with 11 bases spanning the gap. This CDR3 contains 13 residues. This chain's CDR3 is CSVGLGANQPQHF. The CDR3 coding sequence is TGCAGCGTTGGTTTGGGGGCAAATCAGCCCCAGCATTTT. The full variable domain, with the rest looked up from reference TRBV29-1 and TRBJ1-5, is SAVISQKPSRDICQRGTSLTIQCQVDSQVTMMFWYRQQPGQSLTLIATANQGSEATYESGFVIDKFPISRPNLTFSTLTVSNMSPEDSSIYLCSVGLGANQPQHFGDGTRLSIL.

This clonotype turned up a few times. The chain links TRBV20-1 to TRBJ2-1, with 9 bases fitting TRBD2. Germline trimming cut 3 bases from V and 0 bases from J; bases unmatched to any gene: 9. Germline assignment: CDR1 DFQATT and CDR2 SNEGSKA (reference sequence). The CDR3 covers 17 residues. This CDR3 is CSASSSGAPSSYNEQFF. Written as DNA, the CDR3 is TGCAGTGCTAGCTCTAGCGGGGCCCCTAGCTCCTACAATGAGCAGTTCTTC.

The chain is built from TRBV4-2 and TRBJ2-5; 8 bases map to TRBD2. Germline loops: CDR1 LGHNA, CDR2 YNFKEQ. Trimming took 0 bases from V and 4 from J; bases not matched to a gene: 10. The CDR3 contains 17 residues. The CDR3, as DNA: TGTGCCAGCAGCCAAGATCAGGGCCCCGGGAGGGGAGAGACCCAGTACTTC. Protein: CASSQDQGPGRGETQYF.

This clonotype was seen only a few times. The chain employs TRBV7-2 and TRBJ2-3, with D maybe TRBD2 (6 bases). Trimming cost V 2 bases and J 4 bases, with 13 bases left between them. The germline gives CDR1 SGHTA, CDR2 FQGNSA. The CDR3 consists of 15 residues. In nucleotides, the CDR3 is TGTGCCAGCAGCTTATGGGGACTGAGGGCAGATACGCAGTATTTT. Translation: CASSLWGLRADTQYF.

The chain recombines TRBV9 with TRBJ2-1; 9 bases map to TRBD2. Trimming at V came to 5 bases and at J to 7 bases, leaving 13 bases not matched to a gene. CDR1 is SGDLS, CDR2 YYNGEE, per germline. This CDR3 is built from 16 residues. The CDR3 DNA sequence: TGTGCCAGCAGTATAGCGGGAGCTCCATTCGGAAATGAGCAGTTCTTC. It translates to CASSIAGAPFGNEQFF.

Only a few counts were recorded for this clonotype. The CDR3, as DNA: TGCGCCAGCAGCCGCGAAGGGGGGAACACTGAAGCTTTCTTT. It is translated as CASSREGGNTEAFF. J is TRBJ1-1 and V is TRBV5-1; possibly TRBD1 for D (6 bases). Trimming shortened V by 4 bases and J by 1 base, and 11 bases separated the two germline ends. Germline CDR1 and CDR2: SGHRS and YFSETQ. CDR3 size: 14 residues.

The sample holds a few counts of this clonotype. The chain has TRBV28 and TRBJ1-2, with D unresolved. CDR3 length: 14 amino acids. Deletions cut 5 bases from V and 3 bases from J, with 13 bases between. CDR1 and CDR2 (germline): MDHEN, SYDVKM. The CDR3 protein is CASSTLPSDYGYTF. The CDR3 nucleotides read TGTGCCAGCAGTACTTTGCCGTCGGACTATGGCTACACCTTC.

The chain couples TRBV6-1 to TRBJ1-4; 8 bases are a match to TRBD1. With 5 bases clipped from V and 3 bases from J, the junction kept 8 bases outside the gene matches. This CDR3 region has 16 residues. Germline CDR1 reads MNHNS; CDR2 reads SASEGT. The CDR3 sequence: CASSPTGQGSNEKLFF. CDR3 coding DNA: TGTGCCAGCAGTCCAACCGGACAGGGATCTAATGAAAAACTGTTTTTT.

The gene calls are TRBV5-1 and TRBJ2-5, with D maybe TRBD1 (6 bases). Between the trimmed V and J ends, which lost 2 bases and 0 bases, there was a span of 11 bases. Germline lookup yields CDR1 SGHRS and CDR2 YFSETQ. There are 15 residues in the CDR3. CDR3 protein: CASSFNTGNQETQYF. As DNA, the CDR3 is TGCGCCAGCAGCTTTAACACAGGGAACCAAGAGACCCAGTACTTC.

The chain uses TRBV7-3 and TRBJ2-5, with D uncertain. The V gene lost 2 bases and the J gene lost 3 bases, with 10 bases spanning the gap. The CDR3 contains 14 residues. Germline V lookup: CDR1 SGHTA, CDR2 FQGTGA. The CDR3 sequence: CASSLSFEKETQYF. CDR3 coding DNA: TGTGCCAGCAGCTTATCGTTTGAGAAAGAGACCCAGTACTTC.

This sequence joins TRBV3-1 and TRBJ2-3; the D is unclear. The ends were cut back, 0 bases at V and 2 bases at J, with 3 bases in the middle. Per the germline V gene, CDR1 is LGHDT and CDR2 is YNNKEL (reference sequence). The CDR3 sequence is 13 residues long. The CDR3 nucleotides read TGTGCCAGCAGCCAAGATTTCACAGATACGCAGTATTTT. Translation gives CASSQDFTDTQYF.